Listed here are 21 T cell receptor beta chains from one sample, sequenced in a study of PD-1 blockade in mismatch repair-deficient tumors. TCRdb keeps only in-frame clones here, not all; method: immunoSEQ multiplex PCR. The repertoire includes some 85,000 clones, roughly 80% of them detected once, and less than 6.5% sits in the top ten. The sequencing used peripheral blood, collected 44 weeks after starting pembrolizumab. The source of these receptors is an adult with mismatch repair-deficient cancer.

The chain carries TRBV5-4 and TRBJ2-7; D remains unclear. The CDR3 length is 14 residues. The V end was cut by 0 bases, the J end by 2 bases, with 9 bases between. The germline gives CDR1 SGHNT, CDR2 YYREEE (reference sequence). The chain's CDR3 is CASSLVGSTYEQYF. CDR3 in DNA: TGTGCCAGCAGCTTGGTTGGCTCGACCTACGAGCAGTACTTC.

This chain uses TRBV5-4 with TRBJ2-2, with 11 nucleotides matching TRBD1. The CDR3 extends over 17 amino acids. The V and J ends lost 2 bases and 5 bases, in that order; junction bases with no gene match: 8. Germline assignment: CDR1 SGHNT and CDR2 YYREEE (reference sequence). CDR3 loop: CASSLDSGTGGTGELFF. The CDR3 bases are TGTGCCAGCAGCTTAGACTCGGGGACAGGGGGTACCGGGGAGCTGTTTTTT.

V is TRBV6-6 and J is TRBJ1-2, with a tentative D call TRBD1 (6 bases). This CDR3 has 15 amino acids. Germline lookup yields CDR1 MNHNY and CDR2 SVGAGI (reference sequence). Trimming pared 6 bases from V and 7 bases from J, leaving 21 bases between. The CDR3 here is CASSEVAQGVGGYTF. The CDR3 region has the DNA TGTGCCAGCAGCGAGGTCGCACAGGGTGTCGGTGGCTACACCTTC.

The chain joins TRBV2 to TRBJ1-5; maybe TRBD1 (6 bases). V was clipped by 7 bases and J by 4 bases, with 11 bases between them. The CDR3 extends over 13 amino acids. Per germline, CDR1 SNHLY and CDR2 FYNNEI. Here the CDR3 DNA reads TGTGCCAGCACTAGGACAGAGAATCAGCCCCAGCATTTT. As protein: CASTRTENQPQHF.

This clone appeared a single time. This rearrangement joins TRBV7-6 to TRBJ2-7; D possibly uses TRBD1 or TRBD2 (6 bases each). This CDR3 has 16 residues. The germline CDR1 and CDR2 sequences are SGHVS and FNYEAQ. Deletions cut 5 bases from V and 2 bases from J, with 19 bases between. The CDR3 nucleotides read TGTGCCAGCAGCCCTTACACTAAGGGGGGAACCTACGAGCAGTACTTC. Translated, it gives CASSPYTKGGTYEQYF.

The rearrangement uses TRBV5-1 and TRBJ2-1; TRBD2 matches 12 bases. J lost 3 bases, V lost 0 bases, and 10 bases had no gene match. From germline, CDR1 is SGHRS and CDR2 YFSETQ. CDR3 size: 19 residues. CDR3 nucleotides: TGCGCCAGCAGCTTGGTAGGGACTAGCGGGCGGGCTTTCTACAATGAGCAGTTCTTC. Translated, it gives CASSLVGTSGRAFYNEQFF. The variable domain in full, completed from reference TRBV5-1 and TRBJ2-1, reads KAGVTQTPRYLIKTRGQQVTLSCSPISGHRSVSWYQQTPGQGLQFLFEYFSETQRNKGNFPGRFSGRQFSNSRSEMNVSTLELGDSALYLCASSLVGTSGRAFYNEQFFGPGTRLTVL.

The chain has TRBV27 and TRBJ2-2; 9 positions agree with TRBD2. Trimming removed 5 bases from V and 6 bases from J; junction bases left unmatched: 10. Germline lookup yields CDR1 MNHEY and CDR2 SMNVEV (reference sequence). CDR3 length: 16 residues. CDR3 region: CASSPLSGSEAGELFF. The CDR3 nucleotides are TGTGCCAGCAGTCCCCTTAGCGGGAGTGAGGCCGGGGAGCTGTTTTTT.

J is TRBJ1-1 and V is TRBV7-3; D is unresolved. V dropped 6 bases and J dropped 2 bases, with 13 bases sitting between them. The CDR3 sequence is 14 residues long. Germline loops: CDR1 SGHTA, CDR2 FQGTGA. In DNA, the CDR3 is TGTGCCAGCAGTCGTATGGGGATCAACACTGAAGCTTTCTTT. It is translated as CASSRMGINTEAFF.

Here the CDR3 reads CASSVTSEQETQYF. CDR3 coding DNA: TGTGCCAGCAGTGTGACTAGCGAACAAGAGACCCAGTACTTC. J is TRBJ2-5 and V is TRBV2, with TRBD2 matching 8 bases. This CDR3 region has 14 residues. Trimming cost V 4 bases and J 2 bases; bases outside gene matches: 3. Germline-derived CDR1 and CDR2 are SNHLY and FYNNEI.

This chain links TRBV18 with TRBJ2-7, with a tentative D call TRBD2 (5 bases). The CDR3 length is 13 residues. Looked up from germline, CDR1 is KGHSH and CDR2 is LQKENI. V was trimmed by 2 bases and J by 2 bases, leaving 7 bases between them. The CDR3: CASSPTAAYEQYF. The DNA of the CDR3 is TGTGCCAGCTCACCAACAGCGGCCTACGAGCAGTACTTC.

The rearrangement links TRBV5-6 to TRBJ2-3; 9 positions match TRBD1. There are 15 residues in the CDR3. The V gene's germline CDR1 is SGHDT and CDR2 YYEEEE. Losses at the gene ends were 4 bases for V and 3 bases for J; bases not matched to a gene: 6. The CDR3 DNA sequence: TGTGCCAGCAGCCTAGGGACAGGGAGAACAGATACGCAGTATTTT. It encodes CASSLGTGRTDTQYF. Together with reference TRBV5-6 and TRBJ2-3, the CDR3 gives the full variable domain: DAGVTQSPTHLIKTRGQQVTLRCSPKSGHDTVSWYQQALGQGPQFIFQYYEEEERQRGNFPDRFSGHQFPNYSSELNVNALLLGDSALYLCASSLGTGRTDTQYFGPGTRLTVL.

This clone has more than one count but fewer than ten. The CDR3, as DNA: TGTGCCAGCTCGCGAACGAATCAGCCCCAGCATTTT. This encodes CASSRTNQPQHF. This chain connects TRBV27 to TRBJ1-5, with unresolved D. CDR1 and CDR2 (germline): MNHEY, SMNVEV (reference sequence). This CDR3 spans 12 amino acids. With 8 bases removed from V and 4 bases from J, the gap between germline ends came to 9 bases.

CDR3 sequence: CASSRGLAGGSYNEQFF. The CDR3 nucleotides read TGCGCCAGCAGCCGGGGACTAGCGGGGGGCTCCTACAATGAGCAGTTCTTC. The rearrangement joins TRBV5-1 to TRBJ2-1, with 15 positions matching TRBD2. CDR1 and CDR2 (germline): SGHRS, YFSETQ. The CDR3 is 17 amino acids. V shed 4 bases and J 0 bases; nucleotides not matched to a gene: 2.

The chain has TRBV7-9 and TRBJ2-1; D unclear. The V gene's germline CDR1 is SEHNR and CDR2 FQNEAQ (reference sequence). The CDR3 covers 14 residues. The V gene lost 3 bases and the J gene lost 8 bases, with 14 bases spanning the gap. CDR3: CASSFQESCDEQFF. CDR3 in DNA: TGTGCCAGCAGCTTCCAGGAGTCTTGCGATGAGCAGTTCTTC. Combining the CDR3 with reference TRBV7-9 and TRBJ2-1 gives the whole variable domain DTGVSQNPRHKITKRGQNVTFRCDPISEHNRLYWYRQTLGQGPEFLTYFQNEAQLEKSRLLSDRFSAERPKGSFSTLEIQRTEQGDSAMYLCASSFQESCDEQFFGPGTRLTVL.

The chain links TRBV7-6 to TRBJ2-1; TRBD2 matches 7 bases. The CDR3 spans 16 residues. Per germline, CDR1 SGHVS and CDR2 FNYEAQ. J gave up 7 bases and V 7 bases, and 16 bases lay outside the gene matches. CDR3: CASTPRVGEGLNEQFF. The CDR3 DNA reads TGTGCCAGCACCCCGAGGGTGGGGGAGGGCCTTAATGAGCAGTTCTTC.

The gene calls are TRBV7-2 and TRBJ1-1; TRBD1 is a possible D gene (6 bases). V was cut by 7 bases and J by 6 bases, with 12 bases left in between. Germline V gene sequence: CDR1 SGHTA, CDR2 FQGNSA. The CDR3 consists of 12 residues. DNA of the CDR3: TGTGCCAGCACCCAGGGGCGGCCTGAAGCTTTCTTT. Amino acid sequence: CASTQGRPEAFF.

The chain has TRBV7-7 and TRBJ2-2, with D possibly being TRBD1 or TRBD2 (6 bases each). The CDR3 consists of 14 residues. Germline V gene data show CDR1 as SSHAT and CDR2 as FNYEAQ (reference sequence). DNA for the CDR3: TGTGCTAGCGGCCGGGACACGAACACCGGGGAGCTGTTTTTT. Protein product: CASGRDTNTGELFF.

This chain links TRBV4-2 with TRBJ2-3; D is perhaps TRBD1 or TRBD2 (6 bases each). V lost 4 bases, J lost 4 bases, and 24 bases lay in between. Per the germline V gene, CDR1 is LGHNA and CDR2 is YNFKEQ. The CDR3 runs 18 residues. The CDR3 bases are TGTGCCAGCAGCCGACAGGAACTAGCCCGCTTTGGTGCAGATACGCAGTATTTT. Translated, it gives CASSRQELARFGADTQYF.

The chain uses TRBV30 and TRBJ1-4; the D gene is possibly TRBD1 (5 bases). The CDR3 runs 13 residues. Germline V gives CDR1 GTSNPN, CDR2 SVGIG (reference sequence). V lost 3 bases and J 3 bases, leaving 8 bases between the germline ends. Written as DNA, the CDR3 is TGTGCCTGGAGCCCAGGGCCTAATGAAAAACTGTTTTTT. It translates to CAWSPGPNEKLFF.

This chain joins TRBV5-4 and TRBJ2-1; 9 bases fit TRBD2. The ends lost 4 bases at V and 2 bases at J; junction bases unmatched: 4. Germline CDR1 and CDR2: SGHNT and YYREEE (reference sequence). The CDR3 consists of 15 residues. The CDR3 bases are TGTGCCAGCAGCGGGGGACTAGCACCCTACAATGAGCAGTTCTTC. Protein: CASSGGLAPYNEQFF.

This rearrangement joins TRBV5-1 to TRBJ1-4; D not resolved. In germline, CDR1 is SGHRS, CDR2 YFSETQ. V shed 2 bases and J shed 7 bases, with 6 bases lying between them. The CDR3 spans 12 residues. DNA for the CDR3: TGCGCCAGCAGCTTAGACGGTGAAAAACTGTTTTTT. Amino acid sequence: CASSLDGEKLFF.